This entry lists 25 T cell receptor beta chains sequenced from one sample in a study of vaccination effects on CD4 cells after COVID-19. The assay was immunoSEQ multiplex PCR, and TCRdb's table has in-frame clones only and misses some. The table shows around 46,000 clones, with approximately 70% occurring only once. ViraFEST used viral peptide pools to expand antigen-specific CD4+ T cells before sequencing. Cultured cells yielded isolated CD4+ T cells after 10 days. Between March and December 2020, the person had a SARS-CoV-2 infection that PCR confirmed. Their cognate antigens are unknown. The specimen comprised CD4+ T cells from PBMCs cultured with a peptide pool, sampled before COVID-19 vaccination. Receptor source: a human donor who had a prior SARS-CoV-2 infection.

This rearrangement joins TRBV10-3 to TRBJ1-5; 7 nucleotides agree with TRBD1. V gave up 11 bases and J gave up 2 bases; unmatched junction bases: 6. CDR1 is ENHRY and CDR2 is SYGVKD in the germline V gene. The CDR3 spans 13 residues. The CDR3 region is CAATGQRNQPQHF. The CDR3 region has the DNA TGTGCCGCAACGGGACAGCGCAATCAGCCCCAGCATTTT.

This chain links TRBV15 with TRBJ2-2, with D perhaps TRBD2 (5 bases). The CDR3 loop spans 14 amino acids. Germline lookup yields CDR1 LNHNV and CDR2 YYDKDF (reference sequence). The V end was cut by 5 bases, the J end by 1 base, with 8 bases between. The DNA of the CDR3 is TGTGCCACCAGCCGGGGAAAGAACACCGGGGAGCTGTTTTTT. Translated: CATSRGKNTGELFF.

The chain is built from TRBV5-6 and TRBJ1-5, with a possible D match to TRBD1 (5 bases). V lost 4 bases, J lost 6 bases, and 11 bases lay in between. The CDR3 totals 13 residues. Germline CDR1 is SGHDT and CDR2 is YYEEEE. CDR3 DNA: TGTGCCAGCAGCCCCTGGGGGGGTCAGCCCCAGCATTTT. It yields the protein CASSPWGGQPQHF.

This clone turned up a few times. The chain has TRBV15 and TRBJ1-2, with no clear D. CDR3 size: 14 residues. The V gene lost 2 bases and the J gene lost 3 bases, with 10 bases spanning the gap. Germline lookup yields CDR1 LNHNV and CDR2 YYDKDF (reference sequence). The CDR3, as DNA: TGTGCCACCAGCAGACACAGTGCCGACTATGGCTACACCTTC. Amino acid sequence: CATSRHSADYGYTF.

V and J are TRBV6-5 and TRBJ1-2; the D is unclear. Germline assignment: CDR1 MNHEY and CDR2 SVGAGI. The length of the CDR3 is 14 residues. Trimming stripped 7 bases from V and 8 bases from J, with 20 bases between. The CDR3 region is CASTQRGGVEGYTF. The CDR3 bases are TGTGCCAGCACCCAAAGAGGCGGAGTCGAAGGCTACACCTTC.

This clone was detected only once. The chain recombines TRBV5-1 with TRBJ1-2, with D hard to call. The V gene lost 0 bases and the J gene lost 1 base, with 13 bases spanning the gap. This CDR3 has 16 amino acids. Germline CDR1 and CDR2: SGHRS and YFSETQ. CDR3 nucleotides: TGCGCCAGCAGCTTGGCACCGGACGCTGATAACTATGGCTACACCTTC. This gives the protein CASSLAPDADNYGYTF.

This clone was seen only a few times. This rearrangement joins TRBV5-1 to TRBJ2-1; 13 bases line up with TRBD2. The CDR3 has 14 amino acids. J gave up 4 bases and V 5 bases, and 0 bases lay outside the gene matches. Germline loops: CDR1 SGHRS, CDR2 YFSETQ. In nucleotides, the CDR3 is TGCGCCAGCAGGGGACTAGCGGGGTACAATGAGCAGTTCTTC. This codes for CASRGLAGYNEQFF.

The chain couples TRBV6-4 to TRBJ2-7; D could derive from TRBD1 or TRBD2 (5 bases each). The CDR3 extends over 14 amino acids. From germline, CDR1 is MRHNA and CDR2 SNTAGT. Trimming took 8 bases from V and 4 from J, leaving 18 bases between them. The CDR3 nucleotides read TGTGCCAGCTGGCTCCGGGACGGACCTTACGAGCAGTACTTC. This codes for CASWLRDGPYEQYF.

The chain employs TRBV7-2 and TRBJ1-4, with no clear D. Germline assignment: CDR1 SGHTA and CDR2 FQGNSA. Trimming removed 3 bases at V and 5 bases at J, with 16 bases between. The CDR3 has 16 amino acids. The CDR3 spells CASSLSLGFPNEKLFF. The CDR3 DNA reads TGTGCCAGCAGCTTGTCTCTAGGGTTTCCGAATGAAAAACTGTTTTTT.

The V gene is TRBV6-2 or TRBV6-3, the J gene TRBJ1-6; 7 bases align to TRBD1. The CDR3 has 16 residues. V shed 5 bases, J shed 9 bases, and the junction held 13 bases outside the gene matches. CDR1 and CDR2 from the germline V gene are MNHEY and SVGEGT. For the CDR3, the DNA is TGTGCCAGCAGTCCCCACCTCCGACAGGGAAGTTCACCCCTCCACTTT. Protein product: CASSPHLRQGSSPLHF.

The chain couples TRBV7-9 to TRBJ2-1; 7 bases align to TRBD1. Losses at the gene ends were 5 bases for V and 0 bases for J; bases not matched to a gene: 4. Germline CDR1 is SEHNR and CDR2 is FQNEAQ (reference sequence). The CDR3 spans 15 residues. The CDR3 here is CASSRRQGSYNEQFF. CDR3 DNA: TGTGCCAGCAGCCGGAGACAGGGCTCCTACAATGAGCAGTTCTTC.

This clone was seen a few times. The chain has TRBV2 and TRBJ2-7, with D perhaps assigned TRBD1 or TRBD2 (5 bases each). V was trimmed by 4 bases and J by 5 bases, leaving 18 bases between them. CDR1 SNHLY and CDR2 FYNNEI come from the germline V gene. CDR3 length equals 15 residues. The CDR3 nucleotides read TGTGCCAGCAGTGCAAATCCGGGACCCTGGGACGAGCAGTACTTC. Its translation is CASSANPGPWDEQYF.

This clone was detected once. The chain has TRBV5-1 and TRBJ2-5; D is unresolved. Trimming took 0 bases from V and 1 from J, leaving 7 bases between them. The CDR3 consists of 14 residues. Germline lookup yields CDR1 SGHRS and CDR2 YFSETQ. Here the CDR3 DNA reads TGCGCCAGCAGCTTGGAGACCGCCCAAGAGACCCAGTACTTC. Translation: CASSLETAQETQYF.

The chain joins TRBV15 to TRBJ1-2, with unresolved D. This CDR3 has 12 amino acids. The germline V gene has CDR1 LNHNV and CDR2 YYDKDF (reference sequence). The V gene lost 5 bases and the J gene lost 8 bases, with 12 bases spanning the gap. CDR3 amino acids: CATSYGRAGYTF. In DNA, the CDR3 is TGTGCCACCAGCTACGGTCGGGCGGGCTACACCTTC.

This clone was seen a handful of times. The rearrangement joins TRBV19 to TRBJ2-2; 12 bases agree with TRBD1. The CDR3 consists of 16 residues. Germline loops: CDR1 LNHDA, CDR2 SQIVND (reference sequence). The J segment lost 4 bases and the V segment lost 5 bases, leaving 5 bases of the junction unmatched. The CDR3 loop is CASSWGQGAGTGELFF. In DNA, the CDR3 is TGTGCCAGTAGTTGGGGACAGGGGGCGGGCACCGGGGAGCTGTTTTTT.

The rearrangement uses TRBV27 and TRBJ1-4, with D hard to call. There are 14 residues in the CDR3. In germline, CDR1 is MNHEY, CDR2 SMNVEV (reference sequence). Trimming left V 2 bases short and J 8 bases short, with 12 bases between. CDR3 sequence: CASSLMPVPEKLFF. In nucleotides, the CDR3 is TGTGCCAGCAGTTTAATGCCAGTGCCAGAAAAACTGTTTTTT.

The rearrangement links TRBV3-1 (or the pseudogene TRBV3-2) to TRBJ1-4; 8 bases agree with TRBD1. CDR3 size: 15 residues. CDR1 is LGHDT and CDR2 is YNNKEL in the germline V gene (reference sequence). The V segment lost 5 bases and the J segment 5 bases; nucleotides outside the gene matches: 7. The CDR3 reads CASSDNRGLNEKLFF. Written as DNA, the CDR3 is TGTGCCAGCAGCGATAACAGGGGGTTGAATGAAAAACTGTTTTTT.

There are a few counts of this clone. CDR3 in amino acids: CASSIRGRGPQHF. For the CDR3, the DNA is TGTGCCAGCAGTATCAGGGGGCGTGGGCCCCAGCATTTT. J is TRBJ1-5 and V is TRBV12-3 or TRBV12-4, with 8 bases identical to TRBD1. This CDR3 comprises 13 residues. The V segment lost 5 bases and the J segment 9 bases; nucleotides outside the gene matches: 6.

The chain uses TRBV9 and TRBJ1-3; D is unclear. Trimming stripped 7 bases from V and 0 bases from J, with 11 bases between. The CDR3 sequence is 14 residues long. The germline V gene encodes CDR1 SGDLS and CDR2 YYNGEE. Written as DNA, the CDR3 is TGTGCCAGCTCCCCGGACCTCTCTGGAAACACCATATATTTT. Residues: CASSPDLSGNTIYF.

The genes are TRBV11-3 and TRBJ1-4, with D perhaps TRBD1 (6 bases). The germline V and J ends were trimmed by 0 bases and 4 bases, with 9 bases remaining between them. Germline V gene data show CDR1 as SGHNT and CDR2 as YENEEA. CDR3 length: 15 residues. The CDR3 loop reads CASSLDRGVNEKLFF. The CDR3 coding sequence is TGTGCCAGCAGCTTAGACAGGGGCGTTAATGAAAAACTGTTTTTT.

A word on this clone: The junction shows a germline mismatch at one end, possibly a read error. The chain uses TRBV29-1 and TRBJ2-7; 9 nucleotides agree with TRBD1. CDR1 and CDR2 (germline): SQVTM, ANQGSEA. This CDR3 comprises 13 residues. The CDR3 is CSAEPGTGNEQYF. CDR3 sequence (DNA): TGCAGCGCTGAACCCGGGACAGGGAACGAGCAGTACTTC.

The chain carries TRBV5-1 and TRBJ2-2, with D tentatively TRBD1 (5 bases). The CDR3 length is 13 residues. Germline V gene data show CDR1 as SGHRS and CDR2 as YFSETQ. Trimming left V 3 bases short and J 6 bases short, with 9 bases between. The CDR3 bases are TGCGCCAGCAGCTCTCAGGGTTCCGGGGAGCTGTTTTTT. Its protein is CASSSQGSGELFF.

The rearrangement links TRBV6-5 to TRBJ1-2; D unclear. Trimming cost V 6 bases and J 8 bases, with 10 bases left between them. Germline-derived CDR1 and CDR2 are MNHEY and SVGAGI. The CDR3 is made up of 11 amino acids. The DNA for the CDR3 is TGTGCCAGCAGCCCCGGGGTGGGCTACACCTTC. It is translated as CASSPGVGYTF.

This chain connects TRBV5-8 to TRBJ1-2; a weak D match, TRBD1 (6 bases). Trimming took off 1 base at V and 7 bases at J, with 11 bases between the two ends. The CDR3 contains 13 residues. Germline V lookup: CDR1 SGHTS, CDR2 YDEGEE. As DNA, the CDR3 is TGTGCCAGCAGCTTGTTCAGGGGTGGTGGCTACACCTTC. Translation gives CASSLFRGGGYTF.

The V call is TRBV5-4, the J call TRBJ2-7; D possibly corresponds to TRBD2 (6 bases). Trimming took 4 bases from V and 5 from J, leaving 19 bases between them. The V gene's germline CDR1 is SGHNT and CDR2 YYREEE (reference sequence). The CDR3 is 15 amino acids. CDR3 amino acids: CASSPDGGTRHEQYF. DNA for the CDR3: TGTGCCAGCAGCCCGGACGGGGGTACGAGGCACGAGCAGTACTTC.